This paragraph covers one T cell receptor (beta chain) sequence. Its specificity is not known. This entry belongs to a study of beta chain features in type 1 diabetes. Background on the study: Sorted cells numbering some 110 million were examined across all samples.

Reverse transcribing all isolated RNA meant expressed TCRB transcripts were sequenced. Clones were sequenced by immunoSEQ multiplex PCR, and TCRdb holds only the in-frame ones, with some missing. The sample consists of 200,000 to 250,000 clones, 25% to 30% of them appearing once. Study-wide points: Whether TCRB rearrangement is influenced by HLA type was left unresolved in this analysis. Fewer junction insertions and more nucleotide deletions appeared in type 1 diabetes patients.

The sequence was collected from a man aged 25 to 45 in good health. Material for sequencing was central memory CD4+ T cells from blood.

The DNA for the CDR3 is TGTGCCAGCAGCGATCCAGGGGGGAATGAGCAGTTCTTC. Its translation: CASSDPGGNEQFF. The chain carries TRBV9 and TRBJ2-1, with D perhaps matching TRBD1 (7 bases). V was pared by 3 bases and J by 7 bases, with 11 bases between. The germline CDR1 and CDR2 sequences are SGDLS and YYNGEE. The CDR3 is 13 amino acids.